The present T cell receptor (beta chain) was sequenced within a study of OX40 agonist ivuxolimab in advanced cancers. About the research overall: Patients received the agonistic anti-OX40 (CD134) antibody ivuxolimab. Overall study findings and caveats: Expanded clones were, on average, more numerous among CD8+ T cells than CD4+.

Patients who had autoimmune disease history or got systemic immunosuppression were left out. V lost 4 bases to trimming and J lost 0 bases, with 10 bases between them. The CDR3 spans 15 residues. The V gene's germline CDR1 is LGHNA and CDR2 YSLEER. About this clone itself: Its matching antigen is unknown.

The table came from immunoSEQ multiplex PCR; TCRdb's copy has only in-frame clones and leaves some out. The repertoire holds around 86,000 clones, with 90% to 95% as singletons. V and J are TRBV4-3 and TRBJ1-5; no definite D call. Material: CD4+ or CD8+ T cells sorted from blood, obtained in a trial of the OX40 agonist ivuxolimab. The receptor was derived from an adult with an advanced solid tumor such as melanoma, head and neck, liver or kidney cancer. The CDR3 coding sequence is TGCGCCAGCAGCCTCCGGGCATATAGCAATCAGCCCCAGCATTTT. Protein: CASSLRAYSNQPQHF.